Listed here are 26 T cell receptor beta chains from one sample, sequenced in a study of identical twins. TCRdb reprocessed the 5' RACE reads with MiXCR, giving one entry per CDR3 protein. In the table there are 1,800,000 or so distinct CDR3 sequences, less than 40% of which are singletons. The sample consisted of cord blood. The receptors were sampled from a newborn girl in good health.

This rearrangement joins TRBV9 to TRBJ1-4; D is unclear. This CDR3 spans 17 amino acids. Trimming stripped 0 bases from V and 12 bases from J, with 24 bases between. The germline V gene encodes CDR1 SGDLS and CDR2 YYNGEE. The DNA of the CDR3 is TGTGCCAGCAGCGTAGTCCGAGCGGACTCCTCTAATATGGAACTGTTTTTT. Translated, it gives CASSVVRADSSNMELFF.

This clonotype was seen a few times. The chain combines TRBV6-1 with TRBJ2-2, with a weak D call TRBD1 (5 bases). V lost 7 bases, J lost 7 bases, and 16 bases lay in between. CDR1 and CDR2 (germline): MNHNS, SASEGT. The CDR3 extends over 14 amino acids. DNA of the CDR3: TGTGCCAGCATTCTCTCCTGGGGCAACGGGGAGCTGTTTTTT. Protein sequence: CASILSWGNGELFF.

The gene calls are TRBV27 and TRBJ2-5; either TRBD1 or TRBD2 may supply D (5 bases each). The end of the DNA aligns better with TRBJ2-7, so the J call may be wrong. This CDR3 is built from 12 residues. CDR1 and CDR2 from the germline V gene are MNHEY and SMNVEV (reference sequence). The CDR3 bases are TGTGCCAGCAGTTTAGGGGACCACGAGCAGTACTTC. Translated, it gives CASSLGDHEQYF.

The gene calls are TRBV29-1 and TRBJ2-7; possible D gene TRBD1, 5 bases. With 4 bases removed from V and 0 bases from J, the gap between germline ends came to 10 bases. The length of the CDR3 is 13 residues. Germline V gene sequence: CDR1 SQVTM, CDR2 ANQGSEA. The CDR3 nucleotides are TGCAGCGTTGGGGGCAGGAGCTCCTACGAGCAGTACTTC. Protein sequence: CSVGGRSSYEQYF.

Only a few counts were recorded for this clonotype. The CDR3 spells CASSSTRSKNIQYF. The CDR3 nucleotides are TGTGCCAGCAGCTCGACACGTTCCAAAAACATTCAGTACTTC. This sequence joins TRBV7-9 and TRBJ2-4; D is undetermined. This CDR3 is 14 amino acids long. Germline V gene sequence: CDR1 SEHNR, CDR2 FQNEAQ (reference sequence). V was clipped by 4 bases and J by 2 bases, with 9 bases between them.

This chain joins TRBV5-1 and TRBJ2-1; D possibly corresponds to TRBD2 (5 bases). The germline V and J ends were trimmed by 4 bases and 10 bases, with 18 bases remaining between them. The germline CDR1 and CDR2 sequences are SGHRS and YFSETQ. The CDR3 totals 14 residues. The CDR3 loop is CASSLRGQLYEQFF. The CDR3 DNA sequence: TGCGCCAGCAGCCTTCGGGGTCAGCTTTACGAGCAGTTCTTC.

This sequence joins TRBV20-1 and TRBJ1-4; D is possibly TRBD1 (6 bases). V dropped 7 bases and J dropped 14 bases, with 20 bases sitting between them. Germline CDR1 is DFQATT and CDR2 is SNEGSKA (reference sequence). The CDR3 totals 12 residues. Written as DNA, the CDR3 is TGCAGTGTTGGGACGGCGGGCCAGGGGCTGTTTTTT. It codes for CSVGTAGQGLFF.

This chain joins TRBV4-1 and TRBJ1-4; possible D gene TRBD1, 6 bases. The ends were cut back, 2 bases at V and 7 bases at J, with 11 bases in the middle. Germline CDR1 reads MGHRA; CDR2 reads YSYEKL. The CDR3 has 14 amino acids. The CDR3 loop reads CASSQLGGGEKLFF. The CDR3 nucleotides read TGCGCCAGCAGCCAATTGGGGGGCGGTGAAAAACTGTTTTTT.

The table lists this clonotype with a few counts. This rearrangement joins TRBV7-2 to TRBJ2-3, with D perhaps assigned TRBD1 or TRBD2 (5 bases each). Trimming removed 5 bases at V and 2 bases at J, with 17 bases between. The CDR3 loop spans 16 amino acids. CDR1 is SGHTA, CDR2 FQGNSA, per germline. In DNA, the CDR3 is TGTGCCAGCAGCAGCGTGCCGGGACGACCCACAGATACGCAGTATTTT. This encodes CASSSVPGRPTDTQYF.

The CDR3 DNA reads TGTGCCAGCAGTTCTTTGGGACTAGCGGGGCAAGAGACCCAGTACTTC. Its protein is CASSSLGLAGQETQYF. The V and J genes are TRBV28 and TRBJ2-5, with 13 bases lining up with TRBD2. The V segment lost 4 bases and the J segment 2 bases; nucleotides outside the gene matches: 4. The CDR3 totals 16 residues. Per the germline V gene, CDR1 is MDHEN and CDR2 is SYDVKM.

The rearrangement uses TRBV3-1 and TRBJ1-2; D is ambiguous. The CDR3 is 13 residues long. Germline-derived CDR1 and CDR2 are LGHDT and YNNKEL (reference sequence). With 1 base removed from V and 8 bases from J, the gap between germline ends came to 11 bases. The chain's CDR3 is CASSQVGINGYTF. DNA of the CDR3: TGTGCCAGCAGCCAAGTTGGGATCAACGGCTACACCTTC.

This chain uses TRBV7-2 with TRBJ2-5, with 9 bases matching TRBD2. Germline CDR1 and CDR2: SGHTA and FQGNSA. The V and J ends lost 3 bases and 11 bases, in that order; junction bases with no gene match: 16. The CDR3 loop spans 16 amino acids. The CDR3 DNA follows: TGTGCCAGCAGCTTCACCCGGGTAGCGGGAGTCAATGAGCAGTACTTC. It is translated as CASSFTRVAGVNEQYF.

The V gene is TRBV20-1, the J gene TRBJ1-5; 7 bases are shared with TRBD1. V gave up 4 bases and J gave up 6 bases; unmatched junction bases: 9. The germline gives CDR1 DFQATT, CDR2 SNEGSKA (reference sequence). The CDR3 extends over 14 amino acids. CDR3 in amino acids: CSATDRVGGQPQHF. The CDR3 DNA sequence: TGCAGTGCTACAGACAGGGTGGGAGGTCAGCCCCAGCATTTT.

This chain uses TRBV20-1 with TRBJ1-1; no clear D. V shed 3 bases and J shed 1 base, with 15 bases lying between them. Germline CDR1 DFQATT, CDR2 SNEGSKA (reference sequence). CDR3 length: 15 residues. The CDR3 DNA reads TGCAGTGCTAGGGCCCACAGTTTCTCGAACACTGAAGCTTTCTTT. Translated, it gives CSARAHSFSNTEAFF.

This clonotype has more than one count but fewer than ten. The rearrangement joins TRBV10-3 to TRBJ1-4; TRBD1 matches 8 bases. The CDR3 has 16 amino acids. Germline CDR1 is ENHRY and CDR2 is SYGVKD. V gave up 10 bases and J gave up 11 bases; unmatched junction bases: 21. The CDR3: CASRISLSGQDGKLFF. CDR3 DNA sequence: TGTGCCAGCCGCATCTCACTCTCGGGACAGGATGGGAAACTGTTTTTT.

This clonotype was seen a few times. The chain uses TRBV6-6 and TRBJ2-3; TRBD2 agrees at 9 bases. Germline values: CDR1 MNHNY, CDR2 SVGAGI (reference sequence). The CDR3 runs to 16 residues. V lost 6 bases to trimming and J lost 0 bases; unmatched junction nucleotides: 7. The DNA of the CDR3 is TGTGCCAGCAGACTACTAGCGGGCTCTAGCACAGATACGCAGTATTTT. Translation gives CASRLLAGSSTDTQYF.

This sequence joins TRBV6-5 and TRBJ2-3, with unresolved D. Trimming cost V 3 bases and J 3 bases, with 16 bases left between them. The CDR3 contains 16 residues. Germline V gene data show CDR1 as MNHEY and CDR2 as SVGAGI. The CDR3 sequence: CASSYFPPKRTDTQYF. CDR3 DNA sequence: TGTGCCAGCAGTTATTTTCCCCCGAAGAGGACAGATACGCAGTATTTT.

The chain is built from TRBV29-1 and TRBJ1-2, with a weak D call TRBD1 (6 bases). The CDR3 spans 14 residues. Germline V lookup: CDR1 SQVTM, CDR2 ANQGSEA. The V end lost 6 bases, the J end lost 2 bases, and 16 bases lay between the germline ends. CDR3 region: CSVTVDRGNYGYTF. In DNA form, the CDR3 reads TGCAGCGTAACCGTGGACAGAGGGAACTATGGCTACACCTTC.

This clonotype turned up a few times. The chain recombines TRBV11-1 with TRBJ2-1; D is unclear. This CDR3 has 13 residues. Germline lookup yields CDR1 SGHAT and CDR2 FQDESV (reference sequence). Trimming cost V 7 bases and J 4 bases, with 11 bases left between them. DNA for the CDR3: TGTGCCAGCAAGGGAATCCTTTACAATGAGCAGTTCTTC. Amino acids: CASKGILYNEQFF.

The V call is TRBV12-3 or TRBV12-4, the J call TRBJ2-3; TRBD1 matches 7 bases. Germline trimming cut 0 bases from V and 4 bases from J; bases unmatched to any gene: 10. This CDR3 is 17 amino acids long. The CDR3 loop is CASSLAVLRDSPDTQYF. CDR3 in DNA: TGTGCCAGCAGTTTAGCGGTTCTCAGGGACAGCCCAGATACGCAGTATTTT.

The rearrangement links TRBV20-1 to TRBJ2-7; 7 bases match TRBD1. The CDR3 is made up of 13 amino acids. With 8 bases clipped from V and 0 bases from J, the junction kept 7 bases outside the gene matches. The germline CDR1 and CDR2 sequences are DFQATT and SNEGSKA (reference sequence). In DNA, the CDR3 is TGCAGTTGTAAGGGGGACAGCTCCTACGAGCAGTACTTC. Translation gives CSCKGDSSYEQYF.

The chain uses TRBV3-1 and TRBJ1-1, with D tentatively TRBD1 (5 bases). This CDR3 contains 17 residues. Germline-derived CDR1 and CDR2 are LGHDT and YNNKEL (reference sequence). Trimming took off 1 base at V and 1 base at J, with 16 bases between the two ends. The CDR3 loop is CASSQALGGFRNTEAFF. CDR3 sequence (DNA): TGTGCCAGCAGCCAAGCCTTGGGGGGTTTTCGGAACACTGAAGCTTTCTTT.

A few counts support this clonotype. The gene calls are TRBV12-5 and TRBJ1-5; D uncertain. Germline V lookup: CDR1 LGHNT, CDR2 FRNRAP. Trimming cost V 1 base and J 3 bases, with 1 base left between them. There are 12 residues in the CDR3. The CDR3 DNA reads as TGTGCTAGTGGTTTGGACAATCAGCCCCAGCATTTT. As protein: CASGLDNQPQHF.

The V and J genes are TRBV5-1 and TRBJ1-5; TRBD1 might be the D (5 bases). Trimming cost V 10 bases and J 2 bases, with 19 bases left between them. The germline V gene has CDR1 SGHRS and CDR2 YFSETQ. CDR3 length: 15 amino acids. CDR3 protein: CAGTRVKVGNQPQHF. The CDR3, as DNA: TGCGCCGGCACCAGGGTGAAGGTTGGCAATCAGCCCCAGCATTTT.

This clonotype has just a few counts. The chain couples TRBV6-5 to TRBJ2-1, with unresolved D. Germline lookup yields CDR1 MNHEY and CDR2 SVGAGI. The length of the CDR3 is 14 residues. V shed 0 bases and J shed 9 bases, with 12 bases lying between them. The CDR3 spells CASSYSAQSGEQFF. The CDR3 DNA reads as TGTGCCAGCAGTTACTCGGCTCAAAGTGGTGAGCAGTTCTTC.

This chain connects TRBV5-1 to TRBJ2-1, with 7 positions matching TRBD2. With 7 bases clipped from V and 5 bases from J, the junction kept 9 bases outside the gene matches. This CDR3 comprises 14 residues. Germline V gene data show CDR1 as SGHRS and CDR2 as YFSETQ. The CDR3 spells CASAITGTNNEQFF. The CDR3 nucleotides are TGCGCCAGCGCTATAACCGGGACTAACAATGAGCAGTTCTTC. Full variable domain (remainder filled in from reference TRBV5-1 and TRBJ2-1): KAGVTQTPRYLIKTRGQQVTLSCSPISGHRSVSWYQQTPGQGLQFLFEYFSETQRNKGNFPGRFSGRQFSNSRSEMNVSTLELGDSALYLCASAITGTNNEQFFGPGTRLTVL.